The present entry profiles one T cell receptor (beta chain) with its context. Its antigen specificity is not known. No much larger clone exists at a distance of one base, and base qualities are not known. Deep-resolution immunoSEQ TCR-beta sequencing was performed on DNA from uncultured naive and memory CD4+ T cells. The authors processed their data as follows. Preprocessing removed nonproductive sequences and CDR3s not starting with C, not ending with F or W, or shorter than 7 amino acids. Cultured and uncultured naive and memory CD4+ repertoires were searched for previously identified spike- and CEF-reactive CDR3s. After three terminal residues were trimmed from each end, CDR3 homology was quantified as pairwise Levenshtein distance using the stringdist R package. In its TCRdb copy, this immuneACCESS table keeps in-frame sequences only and misses some clones. Where compared with another copy, unresolved V genes explain less than half of these, and the others have no known cause. The V and J calls and clone size are taken from that table; D and trimming were inferred from the DNA. Counted in this sample were 40,000 or so clones; 80% to 90% of them appeared once. In total, the top ten clones hold 3.1% of the sample.

V sheds 0 bases and J sheds 7 bases, leaving 13 bases between their ends. From the cysteine up to the phenylalanine, the CDR3 has a length of 14 residues. CDR3 DNA only is kept here, 42 bases in frame from base 1. CDR1 and CDR2 were assigned from the germline V gene (reference sequence) as MNHNY and SVGAGI. Naive and memory CD4+ T cells were separated from cryopreserved PBMCs by CD4 enrichment followed by EasySep naive CD4+ T cell enrichment. Ficoll-Paque PLUS gradient centrifugation was used to isolate PBMCs from leukapheresis product or whole blood. PBMCs were either cryopreserved at -140 degrees C or used fresh in the expansion assay. The QIAamp Micro DNA Kit was used to extract genomic DNA from the CD4+ T cells. This sample is part of a study of CD4 T cells in relation to SARS-CoV-2 and coronaviruses (dated by TCRdb to 2020 to 2023). Study-level background: The full convalescent cohort of roughly eleven patients had a median age of around 40 years, ranging from about 21 to 75 years. A different, Illumina-based TCR-beta assay was used to sequence expansion assays from other donors in the study. Shared crossreactive spike epitopes were mapped to their HLA restriction using patient-derived lymphoblastoid cell lines. The study assessed, at the TCR clonotype level, memory CD4+ T cell crossreactivity between SARS-CoV-2 and common cold coronavirus spike proteins. The Adaptive Biotechnologies TCR-sequencing kit was used for samples from three pre-COVID donors and for the naive versus memory experiments, whereas the other data were Illumina-based. Of the 12 convalescent patients, 8 were male and 4 were female, and two of the subjects were Hispanic. The paper's findings and limits, for the study overall: Compared with monoreactive clones, crossreactive clones had significantly weaker SARS-CoV-2-driven expansion, a result consistent with antigenic imprinting. Roughly 60% of donors had memory CD4+ clonotypes that crossrecognized SARS-CoV-2 and at least one common cold coronavirus spike. Because no donor provided both pre-pandemic and post-infection samples, tracing the source of pre-existing responses was limited. Small numbers of patients and of tested TCRs were a limitation of the study. Naive versus memory sequencing indicated that memory recall responses, rather than primary responses primed during culture, are detected by the assay. Crossreactivity analysis was centred on spike protein, so crossreactivity against other viral proteins was not assessed.

The sequencing sample was made of memory CD4+ T cells from PBMCs. Explained via the paper, the cell subset or site label denotes: memory (non-naive) CD4+ T cells. The TCR originated in an adult with COVID-19. Recombination joined TRBV6-6 with TRBJ2-7; the D gene is perhaps TRBD2, on 6 matching bases. The CDR3: CASSYSEGLGEQYF. The nucleotide sequence reads as follows: TGTGCCAGCAGTTACTCGGAGGGCTTGGGAGAGCAGTACTTC.